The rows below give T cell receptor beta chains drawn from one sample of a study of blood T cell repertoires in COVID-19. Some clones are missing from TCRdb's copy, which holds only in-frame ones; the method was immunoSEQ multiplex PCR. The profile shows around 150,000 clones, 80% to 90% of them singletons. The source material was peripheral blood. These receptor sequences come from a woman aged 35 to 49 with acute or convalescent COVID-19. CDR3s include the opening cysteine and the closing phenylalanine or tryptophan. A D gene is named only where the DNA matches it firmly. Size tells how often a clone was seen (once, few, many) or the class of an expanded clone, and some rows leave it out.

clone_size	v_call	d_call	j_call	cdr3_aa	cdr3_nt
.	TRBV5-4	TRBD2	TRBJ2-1	CASSAGTSGSHSYNEQFF	TGTGCCAGCAGCGCCGGGACTAGCGGGAGCCACTCCTACAATGAGCAGTTCTTC
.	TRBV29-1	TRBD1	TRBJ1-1	CSGGQTNTEAFF	TGCAGCGGGGGACAGACGAACACTGAAGCTTTCTTT
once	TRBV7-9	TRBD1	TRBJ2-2	CASSAGTGVGTGELFF	TGTGCCAGCAGCGCCGGGACAGGGGTTGGCACCGGGGAGCTGTTTTTT
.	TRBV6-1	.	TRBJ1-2	CASSEDKGGYTF	TGTGCCAGCAGTGAGGACAAGGGAGGCTACACCTTC
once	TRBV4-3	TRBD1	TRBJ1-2	CASSLEQGARAYGYTF	TGCGCCAGCAGCCTCGAACAGGGGGCCCGGGCTTATGGCTACACCTTC
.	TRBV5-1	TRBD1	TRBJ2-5	CASSQTGGDSETQYF	TGCGCCAGCAGCCAGACAGGGGGCGACTCAGAGACCCAGTACTTC
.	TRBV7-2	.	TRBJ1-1	CASSLEMVRWNTEAFF	TGTGCCAGCAGCTTAGAAATGGTCAGATGGAACACTGAAGCTTTCTTT
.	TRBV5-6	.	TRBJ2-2	CASSSLWLHNTGELFF	TGTGCCAGCAGCTCCCTTTGGCTTCACAACACCGGGGAGCTGTTTTTT
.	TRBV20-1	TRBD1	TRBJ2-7	CSASKQGYEQYF	TGCAGTGCTAGTAAACAGGGGTACGAGCAGTACTTC
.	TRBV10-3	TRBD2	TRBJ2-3	CAINGEGGTDTQYF	TGTGCCATCAACGGGGAGGGAGGCACAGATACGCAGTATTTT
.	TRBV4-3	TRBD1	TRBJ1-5	CASSQALWGQEHQPQHF	TGCGCCAGCAGCCAAGCGCTTTGGGGACAGGAACATCAGCCCCAGCATTTT
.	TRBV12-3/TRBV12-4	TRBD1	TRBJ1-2	CASSHTGTGGYTF	TGTGCCAGCAGCCATACAGGGACAGGTGGCTACACCTTC
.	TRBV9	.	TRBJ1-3	CASSVGGTSGNTIYF	TGTGCCAGCAGCGTAGGAGGAACCTCTGGAAACACCATATATTTT
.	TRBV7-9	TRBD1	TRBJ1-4	CASSQRQGDEKLFF	TGTGCCAGCAGCCAACGCCAGGGGGACGAAAAACTGTTTTTT
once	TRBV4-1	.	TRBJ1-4	CASSQRGAEKLFF	TGCGCCAGCAGCCAACGCGGGGCCGAAAAACTGTTTTTT
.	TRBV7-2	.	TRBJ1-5	CASSSPGEREHF	TGTGCCAGCAGCTCTCCCGGGGAGAGGGAGCATTTT
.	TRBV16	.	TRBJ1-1	CASSQYGTSPNTEAFF	TGTGCCAGCAGCCAATACGGGACATCACCAAACACTGAAGCTTTCTTT
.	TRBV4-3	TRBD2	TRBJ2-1	CASSLGGTSVADEQFF	TGCGCCAGCAGCCTCGGGGGGACTAGCGTGGCCGATGAGCAGTTCTTC
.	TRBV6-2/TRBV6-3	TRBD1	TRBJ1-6	CASSYSTGTGLSSYNSPLHF	TGTGCCAGCAGTTACTCAACCGGGACAGGCTTAAGCTCCTATAATTCACCCCTCCACTTT
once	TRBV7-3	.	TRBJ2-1	CASRGPRDMNEQFF	TGTGCCAGCAGGGGGCCCCGCGATATGAATGAGCAGTTCTTC
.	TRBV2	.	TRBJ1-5	CASNLGGARIGQPQHF	TGTGCCAGCAACTTAGGGGGGGCGAGGATTGGTCAGCCCCAGCATTTT
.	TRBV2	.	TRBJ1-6	CASSASSYNSPLHF	TGTGCCAGCAGCGCCAGCTCCTATAATTCACCCCTCCACTTT
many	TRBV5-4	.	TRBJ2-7	CASSLDPGTWQYF	TGTGCCAGCAGCTTGGACCCCGGGACTTGGCAGTACTTC
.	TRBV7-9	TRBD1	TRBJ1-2	CASSPGDRGGTF	TGTGCCAGCAGCCCCGGGGACAGAGGAGGCACCTTC
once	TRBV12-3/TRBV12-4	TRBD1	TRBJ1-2	CASSPGTGTGYTF	TGTGCCAGCAGTCCCGGGACAGGGACTGGCTACACCTTC
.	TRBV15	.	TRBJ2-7	CATSRQNPYEQYF	TGTGCCACCAGCAGACAGAACCCCTACGAGCAGTACTTC
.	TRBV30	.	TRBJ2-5	CAWSDPGGLETQYF	TGTGCCTGGAGTGACCCTGGCGGCCTGGAGACCCAGTACTTC
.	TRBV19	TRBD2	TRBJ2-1	CASSIYPPRSSGRYEQFF	TGTGCCAGTAGTATATATCCCCCCCGTTCTAGCGGGAGGTATGAGCAGTTCTTC
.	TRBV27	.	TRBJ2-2	CASSLVQGDTGELFF	TGTGCCAGCAGTTTAGTCCAGGGTGACACCGGGGAGCTGTTTTTT